These T cell receptor beta chains were read from a single sample in a study of neurological immune-mediated disorders. A single record per CDR3 protein comes from TCRdb applying MiXCR to the 5' RACE reads. The sample yields fewer than 85,000 distinct CDR3 sequences, 5% to 6% seen once. The sequencing input was PBMCs. The source is a woman under 40 with multiple sclerosis. The CDR3 runs from the conserved cysteine through the conserved F or W. A D gene is named only where the DNA matches it firmly. The size of a clone is reported for some rows only, either as once, few or many, or as a class for expanded clones.

CDR3: CASSHRDTQYF
DNA: TGTGCCAGCAGCCACCGGGATACGCAGTATTTT
J: TRBJ2-3
D: NA
size: many
V: TRBV3-1
length: 11

CDR3: CASSQPGQPQHF
DNA: TGTGCCAGCAGCCAACCCGGACAGCCCCAGCATTTT
J: TRBJ1-5
D: NA
size: many
V: TRBV3-1
length: 12

CDR3: CSANSLKGGTGNTIYF
DNA: TGCAGTGCTAACTCTCTAAAAGGGGGTACTGGAAACACCATATATTTT
J: TRBJ1-3
D: NA
size: many
V: TRBV20-1
length: 16

CDR3: CASSQKKAGGADTQYF
DNA: TGTGCCAGCAGCCAGAAGAAGGCGGGAGGGGCAGATACGCAGTATTTT
J: TRBJ2-3
D: TRBD2
size: few
V: TRBV4-2
length: 16

CDR3: CASSHGTVTETQYF
DNA: TGTGCCAGCAGCCATGGGACAGTCACGGAGACCCAGTACTTC
J: TRBJ2-5
D: TRBD1
size: NA
V: TRBV5-5
length: 14

CDR3: CASSPRQGPGTQYF
DNA: TGTGCCAGCAGTCCTCGACAGGGCCCCGGTACGCAGTATTTT
J: TRBJ2-3
D: TRBD1
size: many
V: TRBV12-3/TRBV12-4
length: 14

CDR3: CASSDDRGFAEAFF
DNA: TGCGCCAGCAGCGACGACAGGGGGTTCGCTGAAGCTTTCTTT
J: TRBJ1-1
D: TRBD1
size: many
V: TRBV5-1
length: 14

CDR3: CASSLFGGRAPYEQYF
DNA: TGCGCCAGCAGCTTGTTTGGCGGGAGAGCCCCCTACGAGCAGTACTTC
J: TRBJ2-7
D: TRBD2
size: many
V: TRBV5-1
length: 16

CDR3: CASSWGLAGNLFF
DNA: TGTGCCAGCAGTTGGGGACTAGCGGGAAACCTGTTCTTC
J: TRBJ2-1
D: TRBD2
size: NA
V: TRBV7-9
length: 13

CDR3: CASSLSETQYF
DNA: TGCGCCAGCAGCTTGTCAGAGACCCAGTACTTC
J: TRBJ2-5
D: NA
size: many
V: TRBV5-1
length: 11

CDR3: CSASKSYGESGAKNIQYF
DNA: TGCAGTGCTAGTAAGTCGTATGGGGAAAGTGGAGCCAAAAACATTCAGTACTTC
J: TRBJ2-4
D: NA
size: many
V: TRBV20-1
length: 18

CDR3: CASSSQGYNTEAFF
DNA: TGCGCCAGCAGCTCTCAGGGATATAACACTGAAGCTTTCTTT
J: TRBJ1-1
D: NA
size: NA
V: TRBV5-1
length: 14

CDR3: CASSTWGTSGNNEQFF
DNA: TGTGCCAGCAGCACATGGGGGACTAGCGGGAACAATGAGCAGTTCTTC
J: TRBJ2-1
D: TRBD2
size: many
V: TRBV7-8
length: 16

CDR3: CASSRDLAGGIDTQYF
DNA: TGTGCCAGCAGCCGGGACCTAGCGGGAGGAATAGATACGCAGTATTTT
J: TRBJ2-3
D: TRBD2
size: many
V: TRBV7-2
length: 16

CDR3: CAISPQAGGYNEQFF
DNA: TGTGCCATCAGTCCTCAAGCGGGAGGGTACAATGAGCAGTTCTTC
J: TRBJ2-1
D: TRBD2
size: many
V: TRBV10-3
length: 15

CDR3: CASSYLLAWNQPQHF
DNA: TGTGCCAGCAGTTACTTACTAGCTTGGAATCAGCCCCAGCATTTT
J: TRBJ1-5
D: NA
size: many
V: TRBV12-3/TRBV12-4
length: 15

CDR3: CSAPNLADPYNEQFF
DNA: TGCAGTGCTCCCAATCTAGCGGACCCTTACAATGAGCAGTTCTTC
J: TRBJ2-1
D: TRBD2
size: many
V: TRBV20-1
length: 15

CDR3: CDSSASDEKLFF
DNA: TGCGACAGCAGTGCCAGCGATGAAAAACTGTTTTTT
J: TRBJ1-4
D: NA
size: NA
V: TRBV10-1
length: 12

CDR3: CASSLGMGARGSGELFF
DNA: TGTGCCAGCAGTTTAGGCATGGGGGCTAGGGGTTCCGGGGAGCTGTTTTTT
J: TRBJ2-2
D: NA
size: many
V: TRBV12-3/TRBV12-4
length: 17

CDR3: CSARDHQQGGTGELFF
DNA: TGCAGTGCTAGAGATCACCAACAGGGGGGGACCGGGGAGCTGTTTTTT
J: TRBJ2-2
D: NA
size: many
V: TRBV20-1
length: 16

CDR3: CASSFQGGFGNIQYF
DNA: TGCGCCAGCAGCTTCCAGGGAGGGTTTGGAAACATTCAGTACTTC
J: TRBJ2-4
D: TRBD2
size: many
V: TRBV5-1
length: 15

CDR3: CASSERGIQETQYF
DNA: TGTGCCAGCAGCGAGCGGGGGATCCAAGAGACCCAGTACTTC
J: TRBJ2-5
D: TRBD2
size: many
V: TRBV11-2
length: 14

CDR3: CARTRTPSGALKNEQFF
DNA: TGCGCCAGGACGCGGACCCCTTCGGGGGCCCTCAAGAATGAGCAGTTCTTC
J: TRBJ2-1
D: NA
size: many
V: TRBV5-1
length: 17

CDR3: CSALAGGYEQYF
DNA: TGCAGTGCCTTAGCAGGAGGCTACGAGCAGTACTTC
J: TRBJ2-7
D: NA
size: many
V: TRBV20-1
length: 12

CDR3: CASRPTNTGELFF
DNA: TGCGCCAGCCGACCTACAAACACCGGGGAGCTGTTTTTT
J: TRBJ2-2
D: NA
size: many
V: TRBV5-1
length: 13

CDR3: CATSQGLNEKLFF
DNA: TGTGCCACCAGTCAAGGGTTAAATGAAAAACTGTTTTTT
J: TRBJ1-4
D: NA
size: many
V: TRBV24-1
length: 13

CDR3: CASSGDSEAFF
DNA: TGTGCCAGCAGCGGGGACTCTGAAGCTTTCTTT
J: TRBJ1-1
D: NA
size: many
V: TRBV2
length: 11

CDR3: CSASTGGIYNSPLHF
DNA: TGCAGTGCCTCGACAGGGGGGATTTATAATTCACCCCTCCACTTT
J: TRBJ1-6
D: TRBD1
size: NA
V: TRBV20-1
length: 15

CDR3: CSGTRANEKLFF
DNA: TGCAGTGGAACGCGGGCTAATGAAAAACTGTTTTTT
J: TRBJ1-4
D: NA
size: many
V: TRBV20-1
length: 12

CDR3: CSARRGTSGRAGETQYF
DNA: TGCAGTGCTAGAAGGGGGACTAGCGGGAGGGCCGGGGAGACCCAGTACTTC
J: TRBJ2-5
D: TRBD2
size: many
V: TRBV20-1
length: 17

CDR3: CSASTNTGELFF
DNA: TGCAGTGCTAGTACTAACACCGGGGAGCTGTTTTTT
J: TRBJ2-2
D: NA
size: many
V: TRBV20-1
length: 12

CDR3: CASSQGVSVSYEQYF
DNA: TGTGCCAGCAGCCAAGGGGTTTCTGTCTCCTACGAGCAGTACTTC
J: TRBJ2-7
D: NA
size: many
V: TRBV3-1
length: 15

CDR3: CASSLSGGVSNEQFF
DNA: TGCGCCAGCAGCTTGTCGGGCGGGGTCTCTAATGAGCAGTTCTTC
J: TRBJ2-1
D: NA
size: many
V: TRBV5-1
length: 15

CDR3: CASSEALDTGTQYF
DNA: TGTGCCAGCAGTGAAGCGCTGGATACGGGGACCCAGTACTTC
J: TRBJ2-5
D: NA
size: NA
V: TRBV6-1
length: 14

CDR3: CASSSLVRNNEQFF
DNA: TGTGCCAGCAGCTCCTTGGTTAGAAACAATGAGCAGTTCTTC
J: TRBJ2-1
D: NA
size: many
V: TRBV3-1
length: 14

CDR3: CASSLRTSGLNTQYF
DNA: TGCGCCAGCAGCTTGAGGACTAGCGGTTTGAATACGCAGTATTTT
J: TRBJ2-3
D: TRBD2
size: NA
V: TRBV5-1
length: 15

CDR3: CASSQTGGRNNQPQNF
DNA: TGTGCCAGCAGCCAGACAGGGGGTAGGAACAATCAGCCCCAGAATTTT
J: TRBJ1-5
D: TRBD1
size: NA
V: TRBV3-1
length: 16

CDR3: CASSPGLAGVTNEQFF
DNA: TGTGCCAGCTCACCAGGACTAGCGGGAGTCACCAATGAGCAGTTCTTC
J: TRBJ2-1
D: TRBD2
size: many
V: TRBV18
length: 16

CDR3: CASSQEYGFGSDTGELFF
DNA: TGCGCCAGCAGCCAAGAGTACGGGTTCGGGAGCGACACCGGGGAGCTGTTTTTT
J: TRBJ2-2
D: NA
size: many
V: TRBV4-1
length: 18

CDR3: CASSSGLGSNTGELFF
DNA: TGTGCCAGCAGCTCGGGTCTCGGGAGCAACACCGGGGAGCTGTTTTTT
J: TRBJ2-2
D: NA
size: few
V: TRBV7-9
length: 16